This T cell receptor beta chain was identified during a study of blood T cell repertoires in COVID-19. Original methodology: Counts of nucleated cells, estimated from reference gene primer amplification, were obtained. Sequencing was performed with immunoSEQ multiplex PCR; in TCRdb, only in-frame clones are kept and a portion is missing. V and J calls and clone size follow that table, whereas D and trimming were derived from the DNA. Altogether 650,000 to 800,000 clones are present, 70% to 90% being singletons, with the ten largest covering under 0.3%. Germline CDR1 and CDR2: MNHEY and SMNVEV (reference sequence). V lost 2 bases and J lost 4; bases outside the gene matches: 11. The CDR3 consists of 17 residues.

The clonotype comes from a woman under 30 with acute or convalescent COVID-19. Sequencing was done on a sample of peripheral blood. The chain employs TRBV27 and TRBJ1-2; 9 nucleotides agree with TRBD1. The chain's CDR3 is CASSLVGQGIPFYGYTF. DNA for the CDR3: TGTGCCAGCAGTTTAGTGGGACAGGGTATCCCCTTCTATGGCTACACCTTC.